This passage covers 14 T cell receptor beta chains from one sample sequenced in a study of Ad26.COV2.S vaccination and SARS-CoV-2 variants. Using immunoSEQ multiplex PCR, the repertoire was profiled, and TCRdb retains in-frame clones only, with some absent. In the table there are around 270,000 clones, 87% of which are singletons. The treatment is: around 19 received Ad26.COV2.S at low or high dose, single or two shots; five or six received placebo; per-sample allocation not given. Day 63 after the first injection of vaccine or placebo was the sampling time. The source material was peripheral blood, sampled in a trial of Ad26.COV2.S vaccine versus placebo. The receptors derive from a person aged 18-60 years who received the Ad26.COV2.S COVID-19 vaccine or a placebo.

This chain uses TRBV5-1 with TRBJ1-6; D perhaps matches TRBD1 (6 bases). The CDR3 contains 17 residues. Per the germline V gene, CDR1 is SGHRS and CDR2 is YFSETQ. Trimming took 4 bases from V and 7 from J, leaving 21 bases between them. The CDR3 nucleotides read TGCGCCAGCAGCGTCCTACCGGGACAAGGGTGGAATTCACCCCTCCACTTT. This encodes CASSVLPGQGWNSPLHF.

V is TRBV7-2 and J is TRBJ2-4; D is tentatively TRBD1 or TRBD2 (6 bases each). The CDR3 covers 16 residues. Trimming removed 3 bases at V and 0 bases at J, with 12 bases between. Germline V gene lookup returns CDR1 SGHTA and CDR2 FQGNSA. The CDR3 nucleotides are TGTGCCAGCAGCTTGAACAAGGGGGGAGCCAAAAACATTCAGTACTTC. Its protein product is CASSLNKGGAKNIQYF.

This clone was observed a single time. The J gene is TRBJ1-2, the V gene TRBV27; D unresolved. Trimming took off 5 bases at V and 2 bases at J, with 12 bases between the two ends. Germline V gene lookup returns CDR1 MNHEY and CDR2 SMNVEV (reference sequence). The CDR3 spans 14 residues. The chain's CDR3 is CASSPRTRNYGYTF. The CDR3, as DNA: TGTGCCAGCAGTCCTAGGACGAGGAACTATGGCTACACCTTC.

This clone has just one count. The rearrangement uses TRBV29-1 and TRBJ2-6; TRBD1 matches at 7 bases. The CDR3 sequence is 16 residues long. Trimming cost V 4 bases and J 0 bases; bases outside gene matches: 6. Per germline, CDR1 SQVTM and CDR2 ANQGSEA. CDR3 sequence: CSVGQGLGSGANVLTF. The CDR3, as DNA: TGCAGCGTTGGACAGGGCCTGGGCTCTGGGGCCAACGTCCTGACTTTC.

This chain joins TRBV6-5 and TRBJ2-7; D gene uncertain. This CDR3 has 14 amino acids. Germline-derived CDR1 and CDR2 are MNHEY and SVGAGI. Trimming shortened V by 8 bases and J by 3 bases, and 17 bases separated the two germline ends. CDR3 sequence: CASPPREPSYEQYV. The DNA for the CDR3 is TGTGCCAGCCCCCCACGTGAGCCGAGCTACGAGCAGTACGTC.

This chain links TRBV18 with TRBJ1-2, with no clear D. The CDR3 totals 12 residues. V was pared by 0 bases and J by 8 bases, with 7 bases between. CDR1 and CDR2 (germline): KGHSH, LQKENI. The CDR3 is CASSPPGNGYTF. The CDR3, as DNA: TGTGCCAGCTCACCACCCGGGAACGGCTACACCTTC. The variable domain in full, with the rest retrieved from reference TRBV18 and TRBJ1-2, is NAGVMQNPRHLVRRRGQEARLRCSPMKGHSHVYWYRQLPEEGLKFMVYLQKENIIDESGMPKERFSAEFPKEGPSILRIQQVVRGDSAAYFCASSPPGNGYTFGSGTRLTVV.

The V call is TRBV5-4, the J call TRBJ2-5, with 7 bases matching TRBD1. The ends lost 4 bases at V and 5 bases at J; junction bases unmatched: 5. In germline, CDR1 is SGHNT, CDR2 YYREEE (reference sequence). This CDR3 has 13 amino acids. The CDR3 DNA reads TGTGCCAGCAGCCCCCCGGGACAGGAGACCCAGTACTTC. Translating it yields CASSPPGQETQYF.

The chain carries TRBV10-2 and TRBJ2-7; D is undetermined. CDR1 is WSHSY, CDR2 SAAADI, per germline. Deletions cut 7 bases from V and 7 bases from J, with 23 bases between. The CDR3 has 15 residues. The CDR3 spells CASTDWVVGIGEQYV. CDR3 nucleotides: TGCGCCAGCACTGACTGGGTAGTGGGGATTGGAGAGCAGTACGTC.

The V gene is TRBV15, the J gene TRBJ2-7; maybe TRBD2 (5 bases). Germline CDR1 is LNHNV and CDR2 is YYDKDF (reference sequence). With 1 base removed from V and 3 bases from J, the gap between germline ends came to 7 bases. The CDR3 covers 13 residues. CDR3 nucleotides: TGTGCCACCAGCAGAGGACTAAACTACGAGCAGTACGTC. Protein: CATSRGLNYEQYV.

The chain recombines TRBV29-1 with TRBJ2-3; weak D call: TRBD2 (6 bases). V was shortened by 6 bases and J by 7 bases, with 17 bases between the two germline ends. Germline V CDR1 and CDR2: SQVTM, ANQGSEA. This CDR3 has 13 amino acids. The CDR3 nucleotides are TGCAGCGTAACCGGGACTGGGGTGAATACGCAGTATTTT. This translates into CSVTGTGVNTQYF.

The V gene is TRBV5-4, the J gene TRBJ2-5; TRBD1 agrees at 7 bases. V lost 6 bases to trimming and J lost 5 bases; unmatched junction nucleotides: 13. CDR1 and CDR2 from the germline V gene are SGHNT and YYREEE (reference sequence). This CDR3 has 15 residues. DNA of the CDR3: TGTGCCAGCACCGCCCGGGACAGCGTCAGCGAGACCCAGTACTTC. Protein sequence: CASTARDSVSETQYF.

The chain carries TRBV19 and TRBJ2-3; the D gene is possibly TRBD2 (6 bases). Germline loops: CDR1 LNHDA, CDR2 SQIVND (reference sequence). The CDR3 has 14 amino acids. Trimming stripped 4 bases from V and 6 bases from J, with 14 bases between. This CDR3 reads CASSRATGGDTQYF. CDR3 DNA: TGTGCCAGTAGTAGGGCGACTGGGGGGGATACGCAGTATTTT.

The V gene is TRBV4-3, the J gene TRBJ2-2, with TRBD1 identical over 9 bases. V shed 2 bases, J shed 6 bases, and the junction held 10 bases outside the gene matches. The CDR3 is 17 residues long. The germline V gene has CDR1 LGHNA and CDR2 YSLEER. CDR3 nucleotides: TGCGCCAGCAGCCAATCCCCCGGGACAGGGTCCCCCGGGGAGCTGTTTTTT. Translating it yields CASSQSPGTGSPGELFF.

This clone has only one observation. V gene TRBV4-1 combines with J gene TRBJ1-1; maybe TRBD1 (6 bases). The CDR3 extends over 15 amino acids. The germline V gene has CDR1 MGHRA and CDR2 YSYEKL. The V gene lost 1 base and the J gene lost 1 base, with 10 bases spanning the gap. The CDR3 loop reads CASSQADRTNTEAFF. The DNA of the CDR3 is TGCGCCAGCAGCCAAGCAGACAGGACGAACACTGAAGCTTTCTTT.